One sample yielded the 18 T cell receptor beta chains listed below, sequenced in a study of technical replicates of blood from a handful of donors. Some clones are missing from TCRdb's copy, which holds only in-frame ones; the method was immunoSEQ multiplex PCR. Of under 15,000 clones listed, around 94% are singletons. The specimen sequenced was PBMCs. The source of these receptors is a human donor in good health.

This chain connects TRBV11-3 to TRBJ2-1; 9 nucleotides match TRBD2. There are 14 residues in the CDR3. The V segment lost 3 bases and the J segment 6 bases; nucleotides outside the gene matches: 3. CDR1 is SGHNT and CDR2 is YENEEA in the germline V gene. CDR3: CASSFLTSGNEQFF. The CDR3 nucleotides read TGTGCCAGCAGCTTTCTGACTAGCGGCAATGAGCAGTTCTTC.

The chain has TRBV7-8 and TRBJ2-3, with D possibly matching TRBD2 (5 bases). There are 15 residues in the CDR3. Germline loops: CDR1 SGHVS, CDR2 FQNEAQ. Trimming took 0 bases from V and 2 from J, leaving 9 bases between them. For the CDR3, the DNA is TGTGCCAGCAGCTTAGCGGGAGTTGACACAGATACGCAGTATTTT. Translated: CASSLAGVDTDTQYF.

The chain recombines TRBV5-1 with TRBJ2-3; 10 bases align to TRBD1. Germline CDR1 is SGHRS and CDR2 is YFSETQ. The V segment lost 3 bases and the J segment 4 bases; nucleotides outside the gene matches: 5. The CDR3 extends over 15 amino acids. The DNA of the CDR3 is TGCGCCAGCAGCTCCGGGACAGGGGTCCCAGATACGCAGTATTTT. It is translated as CASSSGTGVPDTQYF. Together with reference TRBV5-1 and TRBJ2-3, the CDR3 gives the full variable domain: KAGVTQTPRYLIKTRGQQVTLSCSPISGHRSVSWYQQTPGQGLQFLFEYFSETQRNKGNFPGRFSGRQFSNSRSEMNVSTLELGDSALYLCASSSGTGVPDTQYFGPGTRLTVL.

The V call is TRBV7-6, the J call TRBJ2-2; D gene ambiguous. The CDR3 loop spans 16 amino acids. Trimming took 0 bases from V and 0 from J, leaving 8 bases between them. Germline CDR1 reads SGHVS; CDR2 reads FNYEAQ. In nucleotides, the CDR3 is TGTGCCAGCAGCTTAGCGTGGAGTACGAACACCGGGGAGCTGTTTTTT. Translation gives CASSLAWSTNTGELFF.

This clone was observed once. One end of the junction does not line up with germline, which may come from a read error. V gene TRBV11-3 combines with J gene TRBJ2-2, with TRBD1 as a possible D gene (6 bases). Germline-derived CDR1 and CDR2 are SGHNT and YENEEA. CDR3 length: 17 residues. This chain's CDR3 is CAGSLAATGTNTGELFF. CDR3 bases: TGTGCCGGCAGCTTAGCCGCAACAGGGACGAACACCGGGGAGCTGTTTTTT.

CDR3 nucleotide sequence: TGTGCCAGCAGCTTAGTCAGCGCCCCTTACAATGAGCAGTTCTTC. Translation gives CASSLVSAPYNEQFF. This chain links TRBV11-2 with TRBJ2-1; unclear D gene. CDR1 is SGHAT and CDR2 is FQNNGV in the germline V gene. This CDR3 is built from 15 residues. V was shortened by 1 base and J by 4 bases, with 11 bases between the two germline ends. The whole variable domain, remainder taken from reference TRBV11-2 and TRBJ2-1, is EAGVAQSPRYKIIEKRQSVAFWCNPISGHATLYWYQQILGQGPKLLIQFQNNGVVDDSQLPKDRFSAERLKGVDSTLKIQPAKLEDSAVYLCASSLVSAPYNEQFFGPGTRLTVL.

The chain carries TRBV5-4 and TRBJ2-5; weak D call: TRBD2 (5 bases). Germline CDR1 reads SGHNT; CDR2 reads YYREEE (reference sequence). The germline V and J ends were trimmed by 4 bases and 4 bases, with 11 bases remaining between them. There are 13 residues in the CDR3. The DNA of the CDR3 is TGTGCCAGCAGCGCAGGAGAGGGAGAGACCCAGTACTTC. It specifies CASSAGEGETQYF.

The chain combines TRBV6-1 with TRBJ2-2; tentative D call: TRBD1 (6 bases). Trimming cost V 4 bases and J 2 bases, with 14 bases left between them. This CDR3 region has 16 residues. The germline V gene has CDR1 MNHNS and CDR2 SASEGT. The CDR3 protein is CASSAQPGQNTGELFF. The CDR3 coding sequence is TGTGCCAGCAGTGCGCAGCCGGGACAAAACACCGGGGAGCTGTTTTTT.

The chain uses TRBV30 and TRBJ2-4; 12 positions match TRBD1. The CDR3 is 13 residues long. Germline V gives CDR1 GTSNPN, CDR2 SVGIG (reference sequence). Trimming took 1 base from V and 9 from J; bases not matched to a gene: 1. CDR3 sequence (DNA): TGTGCCTGGAGTGGGGACAGGGGGCTCATTCAGTACTTC. Residues: CAWSGDRGLIQYF.

The CDR3 is CASSPQDGKNIQYF. As DNA, the CDR3 is TGTGCCAGCAGCCCTCAGGATGGCAAAAACATTCAGTACTTC. The V gene is TRBV9, the J gene TRBJ2-4; D unclear. This CDR3 comprises 14 residues. The V end lost 4 bases, the J end lost 3 bases, and 11 bases lay between the germline ends. Germline V lookup: CDR1 SGDLS, CDR2 YYNGEE.

This clone showed up just once. The chain combines TRBV7-9 with TRBJ2-3, with 9 bases aligning to TRBD2. In germline, CDR1 is SEHNR, CDR2 FQNEAQ (reference sequence). The V segment lost 6 bases and the J segment 4 bases; nucleotides outside the gene matches: 8. This CDR3 comprises 15 residues. CDR3 sequence: CASRIEAGGPDTQYF. The CDR3 region has the DNA TGTGCCAGCAGGATAGAGGCGGGGGGGCCAGATACGCAGTATTTT.

This sequence joins TRBV28 and TRBJ2-7; TRBD2 matches at 9 bases. The junction had 8 bases not matched to a gene; V was cut back by 2 bases and J by 9 bases. Germline assignment: CDR1 MDHEN and CDR2 SYDVKM. This CDR3 has 14 amino acids. The CDR3 loop is CASSLSGGLGGQYF. Written as DNA, the CDR3 is TGTGCCAGCAGTTTAAGCGGGGGGCTAGGTGGGCAGTACTTC.

The CDR3 reads CAWSVHSNTEAFF. The CDR3 DNA follows: TGTGCCTGGAGTGTACATAGCAACACTGAAGCTTTCTTT. The chain has TRBV30 and TRBJ1-1, with D uncertain. This CDR3 has 13 residues. Trimming shortened V by 0 bases and J by 2 bases, and 7 bases separated the two germline ends. Germline CDR1 is GTSNPN and CDR2 is SVGIG (reference sequence).

CDR3 coding DNA: TGCAGCGTTACCGGGACAGCCGACAATGAGCAGTTCTTC. It translates to CSVTGTADNEQFF. The rearrangement uses TRBV29-1 and TRBJ2-1, with 7 bases that match TRBD1. Germline assignment: CDR1 SQVTM and CDR2 ANQGSEA. V shed 5 bases and J 5 bases; nucleotides not matched to a gene: 6. This CDR3 has 13 amino acids.

V gene TRBV28 combines with J gene TRBJ1-3; 8 positions agree with TRBD1. The CDR3 is 14 residues long. Germline V lookup: CDR1 MDHEN, CDR2 SYDVKM. The V segment lost 6 bases and the J segment 3 bases; nucleotides outside the gene matches: 4. This chain's CDR3 is CASSSGGFGNTIYF. For the CDR3, the DNA is TGTGCCAGCAGCTCAGGGGGCTTTGGAAACACCATATATTTT.

The genes are TRBV5-1 and TRBJ2-1; no reliable D call. Deletions cut 4 bases from V and 8 bases from J, with 7 bases between. The CDR3 consists of 11 residues. Germline V gene lookup returns CDR1 SGHRS and CDR2 YFSETQ. In nucleotides, the CDR3 is TGCGCCAGCAGCCGGGTGGATGAGCAGTTCTTC. This translates into CASSRVDEQFF.

This sequence joins TRBV5-1 and TRBJ2-7; TRBD2 matches at 9 bases. Germline CDR1 is SGHRS and CDR2 is YFSETQ. V shed 1 base and J 2 bases; nucleotides not matched to a gene: 1. This CDR3 has 14 residues. The chain's CDR3 is CASSLLAGAYEQYF. DNA for the CDR3: TGCGCCAGCAGCTTGTTAGCGGGGGCCTACGAGCAGTACTTC.

The rearrangement uses TRBV11-2 and TRBJ1-2, with a possible D match to TRBD1 (6 bases). The CDR3 length is 15 residues. Germline CDR1 and CDR2: SGHAT and FQNNGV. V was shortened by 4 bases and J by 3 bases, with 15 bases between the two germline ends. The CDR3 spells CASSWVGATDYGYTF. As DNA, the CDR3 is TGTGCCAGCAGCTGGGTGGGGGCCACTGACTATGGCTACACCTTC.